The subject of this entry is one T cell receptor (beta chain). Its antigen remains unknown. The data were obtained in a study of cytomegalovirus exposure and HLA in healthy donors. V was pared by 0 bases and J by 4 bases, with 11 bases between. The germline CDR1 and CDR2 sequences are SGHDT and YYEEEE. The CDR3 sequence is 14 residues long. Regarding the study as a whole: Most TCR beta V segments were productive about 90% or about 30% of the time in an earlier analysis. An analysis that was carried out later associated 16,000 or so TCR beta sequences with HLA alleles at 0.05 false discovery rate.

These donors counted as nominally healthy when sampled, but unrecorded immune exposures were likely. The PCR used 60 Vbeta and 13 Jbeta primers. The table came from immunoSEQ multiplex PCR; TCRdb's copy has only in-frame clones and leaves some out. The table shows tens of thousands of clones, with about 68% occurring only once. Sequencing input: PBMCs. V gene TRBV5-6 combines with J gene TRBJ2-7; tentative D call: TRBD2 (5 bases). This TCR was sampled from a woman aged 25 to 39 in good health and CMV-seropositive. This CDR3 is CASSLAGVKYEQYF. DNA of the CDR3: TGTGCCAGCAGCTTGGCCGGGGTCAAATACGAGCAGTACTTC. Using reference TRBV5-6 and TRBJ2-7 for the parts outside the CDR3, the full variable domain is DAGVTQSPTHLIKTRGQQVTLRCSPKSGHDTVSWYQQALGQGPQFIFQYYEEEERQRGNFPDRFSGHQFPNYSSELNVNALLLGDSALYLCASSLAGVKYEQYFGPGTRLTVT.